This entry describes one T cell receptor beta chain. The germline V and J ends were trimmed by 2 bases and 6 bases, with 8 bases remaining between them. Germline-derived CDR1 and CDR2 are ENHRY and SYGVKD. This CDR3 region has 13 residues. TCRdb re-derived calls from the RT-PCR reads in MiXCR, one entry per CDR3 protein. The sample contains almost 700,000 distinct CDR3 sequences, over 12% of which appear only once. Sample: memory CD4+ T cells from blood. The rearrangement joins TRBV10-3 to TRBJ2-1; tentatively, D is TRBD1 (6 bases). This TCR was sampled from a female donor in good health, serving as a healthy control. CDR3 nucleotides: TGTGCCATCAGTGAGACAGGGATCAATGAGCAGTTCTTC. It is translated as CAISETGINEQFF.